These 31 T cell receptor beta chains were all obtained from the same sample, sequenced in a study of cytotoxic CD8 clonotypes in ibrutinib-treated CLL. Assay used: immunoSEQ multiplex PCR; TCRdb lists only in-frame clones, some missing. The table includes around 300,000 clones, roughly 85% detected once. This sample comprised PBMCs, obtained before ibrutinib treatment. Receptors originate from a human donor with chronic lymphocytic leukemia.

The chain employs TRBV6-5 and TRBJ1-4; 7 bases align to TRBD1. The CDR3 is 15 amino acids. From germline, CDR1 is MNHEY and CDR2 SVGAGI. The V gene end was trimmed by 0 bases and the J gene end by 10 bases; junction bases not matched to a gene: 8. Here the CDR3 reads CASSYSLTGTRKLFF. The CDR3, as DNA: TGTGCCAGCAGTTACTCTTTGACAGGGACGCGAAAACTGTTTTTT.

This clone was observed a single time. The CDR3, as DNA: TGTGCCAGCAGCTTAGGCCCGACTAGCAGCTACGAGCAGTACTTC. Encoded protein: CASSLGPTSSYEQYF. This sequence joins TRBV7-2 and TRBJ2-7, with 7 bases fitting TRBD2. There are 15 residues in the CDR3. V lost 1 base to trimming and J lost 3 bases; unmatched junction nucleotides: 6. Germline assignment: CDR1 SGHTA and CDR2 FQGNSA.

CDR3 residues: CAISGRQPDTQYF. CDR3 nucleotides: TGTGCCATCAGTGGGAGACAGCCGGATACGCAGTATTTT. The chain recombines TRBV10-3 with TRBJ2-3, with a tentative D call TRBD1 (5 bases). The germline V gene encodes CDR1 ENHRY and CDR2 SYGVKD. This CDR3 contains 13 residues. Trimming took off 4 bases at V and 6 bases at J, with 11 bases between the two ends.

On this clone: The junction does not match germline at one end; this may be a read error. The J gene is TRBJ2-1, the V gene TRBV7-7; TRBD2 matches at 7 bases. The CDR3 is made up of 15 amino acids. Germline assignment: CDR1 SSHAT and CDR2 FNYEAQ (reference sequence). In DNA form, the CDR3 reads TGTGCTAGCAGCCCCGGGGCGGGAGATCCTCCTGAGCAGTTCTTC. This sequence encodes CASSPGAGDPPEQFF. Together with reference TRBV7-7 and TRBJ2-1, the CDR3 gives the full variable domain: GAGVSQSPRYKVTKRGQDVTLRCDPISSHATLYWYQQALGQGPEFLTYFNYEAQPDKSGLPSDRFSAERPEGSISTLTIQRTEQRDSAMYRCASSPGAGDPPEQFFGPGTRLTVL.

The chain carries TRBV9 and TRBJ1-2; D remains ambiguous. This CDR3 spans 15 amino acids. V lost 2 bases and J 3 bases, leaving 14 bases between the germline ends. CDR1 is SGDLS, CDR2 YYNGEE, per germline. CDR3 loop: CASSVGLQNHYGYTF. DNA of the CDR3: TGTGCCAGCAGCGTCGGACTACAAAACCACTATGGCTACACCTTC.

J is TRBJ2-7 and V is TRBV6-5; D unclear. This CDR3 has 13 amino acids. Germline V gene data show CDR1 as MNHEY and CDR2 as SVGAGI. Trimming removed 0 bases from V and 0 bases from J, with 3 bases in between. The CDR3 coding sequence is TGTGCCAGCAGTTACTCGGTCTCCTACGAGCAGTACTTC. This gives the protein CASSYSVSYEQYF.

In its sample, this clone was seen once. The rearrangement links TRBV6-6 to TRBJ2-7; 10 bases are shared with TRBD2. Trimming cost V 6 bases and J 4 bases; bases outside gene matches: 9. Germline V gene data show CDR1 as MNHNY and CDR2 as SVGAGI (reference sequence). This CDR3 contains 15 residues. The chain's CDR3 is CASRGLAGVGYEQYF. The CDR3 DNA is TGTGCCAGCAGGGGCCTAGCGGGAGTCGGGTACGAGCAGTACTTC.

This chain uses TRBV7-8 with TRBJ2-7; 7 bases line up with TRBD1. Germline lookup yields CDR1 SGHVS and CDR2 FQNEAQ. The length of the CDR3 is 15 residues. The V segment lost 2 bases and the J segment 2 bases; nucleotides outside the gene matches: 6. In nucleotides, the CDR3 is TGTGCCAGCAGCTTATTCCCAAGGGGGCCCTACGAGCAGTACTTC. Translated: CASSLFPRGPYEQYF.

The V and J genes are TRBV7-2 and TRBJ1-1, with 10 bases aligning to TRBD1. Trimming at V came to 6 bases and at J to 4 bases, leaving 8 bases not matched to a gene. The germline gives CDR1 SGHTA, CDR2 FQGNSA. CDR3 size: 15 residues. The CDR3 region is CASSNDRGLGTEAFF. In DNA, the CDR3 is TGTGCCAGCAGTAACGACAGGGGGCTGGGCACTGAAGCTTTCTTT.

A word on this clone: This CDR3 is also generated by other DNA sequences in the sample. The chain couples TRBV5-6 to TRBJ2-7; 8 bases are a match to TRBD2. The length of the CDR3 is 14 residues. Germline V CDR1 and CDR2: SGHDT, YYEEEE. Trimming at V came to 0 bases and at J to 2 bases, leaving 1 base not matched to a gene. In DNA, the CDR3 is TGTGCCAGCAGCTTGGGACTAGCGCCCTACGAGCAGTACTTC. Residues: CASSLGLAPYEQYF. The full variable domain, with the rest looked up from reference TRBV5-6 and TRBJ2-7, is DAGVTQSPTHLIKTRGQQVTLRCSPKSGHDTVSWYQQALGQGPQFIFQYYEEEERQRGNFPDRFSGHQFPNYSSELNVNALLLGDSALYLCASSLGLAPYEQYFGPGTRLTVT.

The rearrangement uses TRBV5-1 and TRBJ1-2; no definite D call. The V gene lost 0 bases and the J gene lost 6 bases, with 6 bases spanning the gap. This CDR3 is built from 12 residues. The germline V gene encodes CDR1 SGHRS and CDR2 YFSETQ. DNA of the CDR3: TGCGCCAGCAGCTTGGGGAAAAATGGCTACACCTTC. Its translation is CASSLGKNGYTF.

The V and J genes are TRBV5-5 and TRBJ1-2; possibly TRBD1 for D (5 bases). The CDR3 has 15 amino acids. V was shortened by 4 bases and J by 3 bases, with 16 bases between the two germline ends. The V gene's germline CDR1 is SGHKS and CDR2 YYEKEE (reference sequence). The CDR3 spells CASSPGPRWDYGYTF. The CDR3 bases are TGTGCCAGCAGCCCGGGACCGAGATGGGACTATGGCTACACCTTC.

The rearrangement uses TRBV5-1 and TRBJ2-7; possible D gene TRBD1, 5 bases. CDR1 is SGHRS and CDR2 is YFSETQ in the germline V gene. The CDR3 covers 14 residues. The germline V and J ends were trimmed by 0 bases and 2 bases, with 9 bases remaining between them. CDR3 sequence reads: CASSLVGDAYEQYF. The DNA for the CDR3 is TGCGCCAGCAGCTTGGTAGGGGATGCCTACGAGCAGTACTTC.

J is TRBJ2-2 and V is TRBV7-3; D gene uncertain. CDR3 length: 14 residues. Germline CDR1 reads SGHTA; CDR2 reads FQGTGA. V was cut by 2 bases and J by 3 bases, with 7 bases left in between. CDR3 nucleotides: TGTGCCAGCAGCTTAGGCACGTACACCGGGGAGCTGTTTTTT. It codes for CASSLGTYTGELFF.

This clone has only one observation. V usage is TRBV30 and J usage is TRBJ2-7; D possibly corresponds to TRBD1 (6 bases). Per the germline V gene, CDR1 is GTSNPN and CDR2 is SVGIG (reference sequence). This CDR3 spans 12 amino acids. V lost 6 bases and J lost 5, with 14 bases in between. The CDR3 protein is CACNRVGDEQYF. The CDR3 DNA reads TGTGCCTGCAACAGGGTAGGCGACGAGCAGTACTTC.

This clone was seen a handful of times. The chain couples TRBV28 to TRBJ1-2; a possible D gene is TRBD1 (6 bases). The CDR3 length is 13 residues. V dropped 6 bases and J dropped 7 bases, with 15 bases sitting between them. Germline V gene data show CDR1 as MDHEN and CDR2 as SYDVKM. CDR3 amino acids: CASRLPRQAGYTF. For the CDR3, the DNA is TGTGCCAGCAGGTTGCCGAGACAGGCTGGCTACACCTTC.

This clone appeared a few times. CDR3 in amino acids: CASRLKGGQGSQPQHF. As DNA, the CDR3 is TGTGCAAGTCGCTTAAAGGGGGGACAGGGTAGTCAGCCCCAGCATTTT. The chain employs TRBV12-2 and TRBJ1-5; the D call of TRBD1 is as the table states it, not checked on the DNA. TRBV12-2 is recorded as a pseudogene. CDR3 length: 16 amino acids.

The DNA of the CDR3 is TGCGCCAGCAGTGGGCTAGCGGGAGTTGGCAATGAGCAGTTCTTC. Protein: CASSGLAGVGNEQFF. The chain links TRBV4-3 to TRBJ2-1; 10 nucleotides match TRBD2. CDR3 length equals 15 residues. V shed 6 bases, J shed 6 bases, and the junction held 8 bases outside the gene matches. The V gene's germline CDR1 is LGHNA and CDR2 YSLEER.

The V and J genes are TRBV9 and TRBJ2-2; D gene ambiguous. Germline-derived CDR1 and CDR2 are SGDLS and YYNGEE. This CDR3 is 14 amino acids long. Trimming pared 4 bases from V and 2 bases from J, leaving 9 bases between. The CDR3 sequence is CASSPRINTGELFF. DNA of the CDR3: TGTGCCAGCAGCCCCCGTATCAACACCGGGGAGCTGTTTTTT.

This clone was observed a single time. The chain links TRBV10-3 to TRBJ1-4, with 8 bases matching TRBD1. The V gene's germline CDR1 is ENHRY and CDR2 SYGVKD. V lost 6 bases and J lost 3; bases outside the gene matches: 3. CDR3 length: 14 residues. In nucleotides, the CDR3 is TGTGCCATCAGACGACAGGGGTCTAATGAAAAACTGTTTTTT. Translation: CAIRRQGSNEKLFF.

The V call is TRBV4-1, the J call TRBJ2-1; D is possibly TRBD1 or TRBD2 (7 bases each). V was trimmed by 4 bases and J by 7 bases, leaving 11 bases between them. CDR1 is MGHRA and CDR2 is YSYEKL in the germline V gene. The CDR3 spans 13 residues. This CDR3 reads CASSLQGGNEQFF. CDR3 DNA: TGCGCCAGCAGCCTCCAGGGGGGGAATGAGCAGTTCTTC.

This chain links TRBV2 with TRBJ2-5; D may be TRBD1 or TRBD2 (5 bases each). The CDR3 spans 14 residues. V was shortened by 2 bases and J by 4 bases, with 11 bases between the two germline ends. In germline, CDR1 is SNHLY, CDR2 FYNNEI. CDR3: CASSESGGGETQYF. The CDR3 region has the DNA TGTGCCAGCAGTGAATCCGGTGGGGGAGAGACCCAGTACTTC.

This sequence joins TRBV10-3 and TRBJ1-4, with D possibly being TRBD1 (5 bases). Germline CDR1 is ENHRY and CDR2 is SYGVKD. The V and J ends lost 1 base and 6 bases respectively, with 9 bases between them. The CDR3 is made up of 14 amino acids. This CDR3 is CAISEWGGDEKLFF. CDR3 in DNA: TGTGCCATCAGTGAGTGGGGAGGGGATGAAAAACTGTTTTTT.

The chain joins TRBV11-2 to TRBJ2-7, with 8 bases fitting TRBD2. Germline loops: CDR1 SGHAT, CDR2 FQNNGV. The CDR3 extends over 14 amino acids. V gave up 5 bases and J gave up 3 bases; unmatched junction bases: 6. Here the CDR3 reads CASSQRLASYEQYF. CDR3 coding DNA: TGTGCCAGCAGCCAACGACTAGCGAGCTACGAGCAGTACTTC.

The chain recombines TRBV5-1 with TRBJ2-1; 7 nucleotides line up with TRBD2. V lost 0 bases, J lost 4 bases, and 7 bases stayed unmatched. Germline loops: CDR1 SGHRS, CDR2 YFSETQ. This CDR3 is built from 16 residues. The CDR3 spells CASSLEGLVSYNEQFF. In DNA, the CDR3 is TGCGCCAGCAGCTTGGAAGGACTAGTTAGTTACAATGAGCAGTTCTTC.

The chain links TRBV7-9 to TRBJ1-2; D possibly corresponds to TRBD1 (6 bases). CDR3 size: 15 residues. The germline gives CDR1 SEHNR, CDR2 FQNEAQ (reference sequence). V lost 7 bases, J lost 4 bases, and 19 bases lay in between. CDR3 sequence (DNA): TGTGCCAGCAATTCACACGCGGGGGGCGGCTATGGCTACACCTTC. Translating it yields CASNSHAGGGYGYTF.

This sequence joins TRBV14 and TRBJ2-5; no reliable D call. The V and J ends lost 1 base and 2 bases respectively, with 11 bases between them. The V gene's germline CDR1 is SGHDN and CDR2 FVKESK. The CDR3 is 15 amino acids. The CDR3 nucleotides read TGTGCCAGCAGCCAAGGTTCGGGCTTACAAGAGACCCAGTACTTC. This sequence encodes CASSQGSGLQETQYF.

This clone was seen a few times. The chain uses TRBV27 and TRBJ2-1, with 7 bases matching TRBD2. Germline V gives CDR1 MNHEY, CDR2 SMNVEV (reference sequence). The junction had 1 base not matched to a gene; V was cut back by 4 bases and J by 7 bases. The CDR3 loop spans 12 amino acids. Here the CDR3 reads CASSWGGNEQFF. The CDR3 nucleotides read TGTGCCAGCAGTTGGGGGGGGAATGAGCAGTTCTTC.

The CDR3 reads CASTKGQTNEKLFF. CDR3 bases: TGCGCCAGCACCAAGGGACAGACAAATGAAAAACTGTTTTTT. V gene TRBV5-1 combines with J gene TRBJ1-4; 7 bases fit TRBD1. The CDR3 is 14 residues long. Trimming removed 6 bases from V and 5 bases from J; junction bases left unmatched: 7. The germline V gene encodes CDR1 SGHRS and CDR2 YFSETQ. Supplemented by reference TRBV5-1 and TRBJ1-4, the full variable domain reads KAGVTQTPRYLIKTRGQQVTLSCSPISGHRSVSWYQQTPGQGLQFLFEYFSETQRNKGNFPGRFSGRQFSNSRSEMNVSTLELGDSALYLCASTKGQTNEKLFFGSGTQLSVL.

This clone was found once. The junction and the germline gene differ at one end; a read error may be behind it. V and J are TRBV9 and TRBJ2-1; 11 bases match TRBD2. The CDR3 is 15 residues long. Germline CDR1 SGDLS, CDR2 YYNGEE. The CDR3 spells CASRTGTSGYTEQFF. CDR3 nucleotide sequence: TGTGCCAGCAGGACCGGGACTAGCGGCTACACTGAGCAGTTCTTC.

This chain uses TRBV7-9 with TRBJ2-7; D is possibly TRBD1 (6 bases). The V gene lost 3 bases and the J gene lost 6 bases, with 9 bases spanning the gap. Germline assignment: CDR1 SEHNR and CDR2 FQNEAQ (reference sequence). The CDR3 totals 12 residues. The CDR3 here is CASSLTGFEQYF. The CDR3, as DNA: TGTGCCAGCAGCTTGACAGGTTTCGAGCAGTACTTC.